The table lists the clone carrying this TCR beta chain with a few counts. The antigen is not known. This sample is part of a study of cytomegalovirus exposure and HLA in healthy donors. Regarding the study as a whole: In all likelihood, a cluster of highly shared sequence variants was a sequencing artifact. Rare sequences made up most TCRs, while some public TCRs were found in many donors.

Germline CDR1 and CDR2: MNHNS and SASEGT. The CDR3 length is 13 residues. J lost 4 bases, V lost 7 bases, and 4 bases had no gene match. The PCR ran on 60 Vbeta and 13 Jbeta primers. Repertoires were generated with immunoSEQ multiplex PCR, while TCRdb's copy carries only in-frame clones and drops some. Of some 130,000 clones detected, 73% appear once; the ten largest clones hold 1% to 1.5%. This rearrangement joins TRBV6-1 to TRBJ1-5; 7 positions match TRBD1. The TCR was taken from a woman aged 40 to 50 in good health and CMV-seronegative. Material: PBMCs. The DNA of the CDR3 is TGTGCCAGCAACAACAGGGGTAATCAGCCCCAGCATTTT. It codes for CASNNRGNQPQHF.